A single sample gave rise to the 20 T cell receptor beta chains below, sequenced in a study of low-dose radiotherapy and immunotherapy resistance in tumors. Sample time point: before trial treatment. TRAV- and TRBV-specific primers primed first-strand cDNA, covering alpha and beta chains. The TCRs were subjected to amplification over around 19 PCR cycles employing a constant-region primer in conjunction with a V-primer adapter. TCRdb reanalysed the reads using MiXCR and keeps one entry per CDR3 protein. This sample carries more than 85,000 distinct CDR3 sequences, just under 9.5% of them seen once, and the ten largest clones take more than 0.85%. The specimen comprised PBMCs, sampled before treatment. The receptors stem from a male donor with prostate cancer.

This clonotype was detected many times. The CDR3 spells CASSQGQGNGELFF. In DNA form, the CDR3 reads TGTGCCAGCAGCCAGGGACAGGGGAACGGGGAGCTGTTTTTT. The V gene is TRBV3-1, the J gene TRBJ2-2; 10 bases match TRBD1. The trim removed 3 bases at V and 7 bases at J, leaving 2 bases unmatched. From germline, CDR1 is LGHDT and CDR2 YNNKEL (reference sequence). The CDR3 covers 14 residues. Variable domain in full (rest from reference TRBV3-1 and TRBJ2-2): DTAVSQTPKYLVTQMGNDKSIKCEQNLGHDTMYWYKQDSKKFLKIMFSYNNKELIINETVPNRFSPKSPDKAHLNLHINSLELGDSAVYFCASSQGQGNGELFFGEGSRLTVL.

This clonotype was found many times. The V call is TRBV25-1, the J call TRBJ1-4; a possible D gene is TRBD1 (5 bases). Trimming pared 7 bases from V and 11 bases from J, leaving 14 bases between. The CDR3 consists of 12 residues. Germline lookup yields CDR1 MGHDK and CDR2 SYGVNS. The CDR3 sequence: CASMGAGWKLFF. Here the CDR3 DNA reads TGTGCCAGCATGGGAGCAGGGTGGAAACTGTTTTTT.

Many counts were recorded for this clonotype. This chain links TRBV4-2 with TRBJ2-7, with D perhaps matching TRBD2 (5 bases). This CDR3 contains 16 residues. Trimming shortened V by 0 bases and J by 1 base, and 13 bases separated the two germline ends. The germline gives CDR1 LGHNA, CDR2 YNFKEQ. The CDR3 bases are TGTGCCAGCAGCCAAGATCTGGCTAGCTCTTCCTACGAGCAGTACTTC. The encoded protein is CASSQDLASSSYEQYF.

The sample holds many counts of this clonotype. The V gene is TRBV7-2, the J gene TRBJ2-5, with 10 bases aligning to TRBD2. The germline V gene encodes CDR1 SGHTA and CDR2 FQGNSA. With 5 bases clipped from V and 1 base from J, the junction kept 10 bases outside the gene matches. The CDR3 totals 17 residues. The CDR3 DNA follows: TGTGCCAGCAGCAAACGCTCACTAGCGGGGATCCAAGAGACCCAGTACTTC. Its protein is CASSKRSLAGIQETQYF. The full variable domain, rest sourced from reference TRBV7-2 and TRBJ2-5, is GAGVSQSPSNKVTEKGKDVELRCDPISGHTALYWYRQSLGQGLEFLIYFQGNSAPDKSGLPSDRFSAERTGGSVSTLTIQRTQQEDSAVYLCASSKRSLAGIQETQYFGPGTRLLVL.

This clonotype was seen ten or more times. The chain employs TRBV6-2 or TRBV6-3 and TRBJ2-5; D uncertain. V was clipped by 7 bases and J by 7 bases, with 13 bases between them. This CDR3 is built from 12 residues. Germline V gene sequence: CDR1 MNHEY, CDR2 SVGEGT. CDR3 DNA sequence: TGTGCCAGCACCCTAGTTGGTGGGACCCAGTACTTC. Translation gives CASTLVGGTQYF.

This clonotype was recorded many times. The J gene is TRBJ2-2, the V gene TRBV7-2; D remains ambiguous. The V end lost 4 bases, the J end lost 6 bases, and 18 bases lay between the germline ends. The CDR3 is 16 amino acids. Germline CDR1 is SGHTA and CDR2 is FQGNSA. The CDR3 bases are TGTGCCAGCAGCTCCACCATGCTGACCTTCCCCGGGGAGCTGTTTTTT. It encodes CASSSTMLTFPGELFF.

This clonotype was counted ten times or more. CDR3 DNA sequence: TGTGCCAGCAGCTTCCTAGGGCTAGACAGGGCCCCTAAGAGCTACACCTTC. This sequence encodes CASSFLGLDRAPKSYTF. The rearrangement links TRBV7-2 to TRBJ1-2, with 7 bases lining up with TRBD1. The V segment lost 3 bases and the J segment 9 bases; nucleotides outside the gene matches: 19. This CDR3 is built from 17 residues. In germline, CDR1 is SGHTA, CDR2 FQGNSA.

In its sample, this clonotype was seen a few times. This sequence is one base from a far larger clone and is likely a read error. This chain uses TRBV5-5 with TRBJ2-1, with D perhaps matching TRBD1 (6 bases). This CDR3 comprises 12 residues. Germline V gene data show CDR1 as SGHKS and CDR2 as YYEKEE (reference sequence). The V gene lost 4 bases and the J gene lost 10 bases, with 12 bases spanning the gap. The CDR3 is CASSLQGYEQFF. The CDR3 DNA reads TGTGCCAGCAGCCTACAGGGCTACGAGCAGTTCTTC.

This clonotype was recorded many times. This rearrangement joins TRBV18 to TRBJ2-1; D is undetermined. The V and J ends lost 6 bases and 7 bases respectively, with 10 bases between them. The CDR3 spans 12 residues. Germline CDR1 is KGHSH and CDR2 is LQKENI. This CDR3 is CASSLKGNEQFF. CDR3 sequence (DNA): TGTGCCAGCTCCCTTAAGGGAAATGAGCAGTTCTTC.

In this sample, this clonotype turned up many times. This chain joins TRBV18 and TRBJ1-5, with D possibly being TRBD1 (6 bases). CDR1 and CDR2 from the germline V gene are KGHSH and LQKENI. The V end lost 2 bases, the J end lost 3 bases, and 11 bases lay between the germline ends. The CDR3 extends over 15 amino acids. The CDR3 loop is CASSPETGFNQPQHF. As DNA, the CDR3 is TGTGCCAGCTCACCAGAGACAGGTTTCAATCAGCCCCAGCATTTT.

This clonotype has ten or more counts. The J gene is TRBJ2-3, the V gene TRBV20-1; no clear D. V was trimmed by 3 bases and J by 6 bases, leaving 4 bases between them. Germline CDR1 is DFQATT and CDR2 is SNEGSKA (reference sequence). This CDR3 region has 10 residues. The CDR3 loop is CSASSDTQYF. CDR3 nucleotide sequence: TGCAGTGCTAGTTCCGATACGCAGTATTTT.

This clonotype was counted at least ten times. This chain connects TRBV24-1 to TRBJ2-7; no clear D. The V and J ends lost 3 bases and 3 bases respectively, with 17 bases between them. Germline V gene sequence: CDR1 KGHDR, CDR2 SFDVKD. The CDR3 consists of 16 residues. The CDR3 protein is CATSDTTPSPLYEQYF. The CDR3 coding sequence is TGTGCCACCAGTGATACGACACCGAGTCCTCTCTACGAGCAGTACTTC.

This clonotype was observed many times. Here the CDR3 reads CASSLGWEETQYF. In DNA form, the CDR3 reads TGTGCCAGCAGCTTGGGGTGGGAAGAGACCCAGTACTTC. This chain uses TRBV7-9 with TRBJ2-5, with D unclear. From germline, CDR1 is SEHNR and CDR2 FQNEAQ (reference sequence). Trimming removed 3 bases at V and 3 bases at J, with 8 bases between. The CDR3 extends over 13 amino acids. The whole variable domain, filled in from reference TRBV7-9 and TRBJ2-5, reads DTGVSQNPRHKITKRGQNVTFRCDPISEHNRLYWYRQTLGQGPEFLTYFQNEAQLEKSRLLSDRFSAERPKGSFSTLEIQRTEQGDSAMYLCASSLGWEETQYFGPGTRLLVL.

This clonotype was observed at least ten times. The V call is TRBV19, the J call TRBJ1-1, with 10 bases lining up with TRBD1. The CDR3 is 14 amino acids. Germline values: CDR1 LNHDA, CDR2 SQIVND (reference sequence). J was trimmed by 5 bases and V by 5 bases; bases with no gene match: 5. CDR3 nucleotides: TGTGCCAGTAGTTCACCGGGACAGGGGACTGAAGCTTTCTTT. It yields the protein CASSSPGQGTEAFF.

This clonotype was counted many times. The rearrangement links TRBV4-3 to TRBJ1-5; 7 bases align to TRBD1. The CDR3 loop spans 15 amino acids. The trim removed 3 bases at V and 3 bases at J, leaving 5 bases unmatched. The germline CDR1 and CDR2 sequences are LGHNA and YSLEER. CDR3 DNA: TGCGCCAGCAGCCAGGGGACAGTCCTCAATCAGCCCCAGCATTTT. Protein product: CASSQGTVLNQPQHF.

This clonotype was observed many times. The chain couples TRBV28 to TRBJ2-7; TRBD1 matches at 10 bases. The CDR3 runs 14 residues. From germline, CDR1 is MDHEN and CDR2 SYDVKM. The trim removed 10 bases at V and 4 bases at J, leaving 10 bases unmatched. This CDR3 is CATISGTGAYEQYF. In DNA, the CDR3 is TGTGCCACCATATCCGGGACAGGGGCGTACGAGCAGTACTTC.

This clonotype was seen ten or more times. CDR3 amino acids: CASSPRRGTEAFF. As DNA, the CDR3 is TGCGCCAGCAGCCCCCGGCGTGGCACTGAAGCTTTCTTT. The V gene is TRBV4-3, the J gene TRBJ1-1; D unclear. The germline V gene has CDR1 LGHNA and CDR2 YSLEER. This CDR3 contains 13 residues. Trimming removed 4 bases from V and 4 bases from J, with 10 bases in between.

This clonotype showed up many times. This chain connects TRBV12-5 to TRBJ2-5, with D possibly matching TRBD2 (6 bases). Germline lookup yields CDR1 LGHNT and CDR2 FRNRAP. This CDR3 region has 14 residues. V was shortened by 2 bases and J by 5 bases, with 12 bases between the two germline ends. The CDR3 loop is CASGLTGAGETQYF. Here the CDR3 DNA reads TGTGCTAGTGGTTTGACGGGAGCCGGTGAGACCCAGTACTTC.

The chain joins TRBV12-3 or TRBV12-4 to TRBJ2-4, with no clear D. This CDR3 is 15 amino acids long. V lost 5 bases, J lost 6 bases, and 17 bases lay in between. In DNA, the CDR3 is TGTGCCAGCAGTCCGGGCCAGCCCACGACAAACATTCAGTACTTC. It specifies CASSPGQPTTNIQYF.

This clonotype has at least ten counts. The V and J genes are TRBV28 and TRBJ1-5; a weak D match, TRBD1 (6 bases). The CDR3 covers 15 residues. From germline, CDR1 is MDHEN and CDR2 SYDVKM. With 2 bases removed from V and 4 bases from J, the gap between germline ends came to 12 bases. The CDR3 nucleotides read TGTGCCAGCAGTTTACGGCAGGGGAATAATCAGCCCCAGCATTTT. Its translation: CASSLRQGNNQPQHF.